This TCR beta chain comes out of a study of cytomegalovirus exposure and HLA in healthy donors. On this clone: What it binds is not known.

A multiplex PCR was run with 60 Vbeta primers and 13 Jbeta primers. The repertoire was sequenced with immunoSEQ multiplex PCR; TCRdb's copy has only in-frame clones and lacks some. Among about 200,000 clones listed, roughly 85% were seen once. The germline V gene has CDR1 SGHTA and CDR2 FQGNSA. There are 16 residues in the CDR3. Trimming shortened V by 5 bases and J by 6 bases, and 22 bases separated the two germline ends. Study-wide findings and caveats: About 87% or about 30% of the time was how often most TCR beta V segments were productive, according to an earlier analysis.

The rearrangement uses TRBV7-2 and TRBJ1-1; possible D gene TRBD1, 6 bases. This clonotype was sampled from a woman in her 30s in good health and CMV-seropositive. The source material was PBMCs. The CDR3 region is CASSLFGDTSHAEAFF. The CDR3 bases are TGTGCCAGCAGCCTATTTGGGGACACCTCGCACGCTGAAGCTTTCTTT.